This T cell receptor beta chain was observed in a study of shared clonotypes between healthy human individuals. Sequencing used immunoSEQ multiplex PCR; TCRdb keeps in-frame clones, though not all of them. The data show millions of clones, 90% to 95% seen once. This CDR3 is 15 amino acids long. The germline V and J ends were trimmed by 0 bases and 4 bases, with 12 bases remaining between them. From germline, CDR1 is LGHNA and CDR2 YSLEER. The chain couples TRBV4-3 to TRBJ1-1; D is possibly TRBD1 (5 bases). The sample consisted of naive CD4+ T cells from PBMCs. The sample's subset: CD45RA+ positively selected. This receptor was identified in a young man in good health. Some clones in this sample may be carry-over from other donors' samples. The CDR3 reads CASSQDGAGGTEAFF. As DNA, the CDR3 is TGCGCCAGCAGCCAAGATGGTGCCGGGGGCACTGAAGCTTTCTTT.